The sequence of this TCR beta chain was determined in a study of shared clonotypes between healthy human individuals (dated by TCRdb to about 2020). Context from the whole study: A few men and a couple of women, aged 18 to 49 years, made up the cohort. For each donor, three plates each were used for CD4 naive and CD4 memory, two plates were used for CD8 naive, and one plate was used for CD8 memory. Blood TCR repertoires of roughly 5 healthy adults were deeply sequenced to estimate repertoire size and the extent of clonotype sharing between individuals. Different laboratories and diverse techniques were used to prepare libraries and sequence TCR repertoires, to increase sequencing depth and limit assay-specific biases. Between about 0.8 and 9 billion PBMCs per donor were obtained by leukapheresis. Paper-wide results and their limitations: When a few donors were compared, the shared fraction of clonotypes was around 5% for naive CD4, 3.5% to 4% for naive CD8, 2% to 2.5% for memory CD4, and 0.35% to 0.4% for memory CD8. Sampling was restricted to blood, and TCR repertoires in tissue are likely to differ from TCR repertoires in blood. Incomplete sequencing was indicated by rarefaction of sorted-subset datasets, despite the large sequencing depth. Based on pairwise subsampling, the degree of clonotype sharing among donors was expected to be affected by sequencing depth. Compared with non-shared clonotypes, the clonotypes found in all four sorted-subset donors had higher generation probabilities. The small number of donors limited the genetic and exposure-history diversity represented. Larger estimated clonotype richness was generally found for naive subsets than for memory subsets.

TCR CDR3 regions were amplified from genomic DNA by multiplex PCR using the deep immunoSEQ assay. For each cell subset, the extracted genomic DNA was distributed evenly across all wells of several immunoSEQ 96-well plates, and each plate served as one replicate. Each replicate PCR for sorted subsets received roughly 0.2 ug genomic DNA, equal to about 30,000 T cell genomes. Purified libraries were measured with a Qubit 3.0 fluorometer, size-checked on a Bioanalyzer 2100, and measured again with the KAPA Library Quantification kit. Each immunoSEQ 96-well plate was sequenced on its own single-read 150-cycle Illumina NextSeq 550 flow cell. The authors' pipeline ran thus. Because the immunoSEQ output included only junctional sequences and no quality scores, the filtering could not be the same as the filtering used for full-length reads. Sequences were annotated with PyIR, a Python wrapper for IgBLAST v1.9, using IMGT germline references to assign V/J genes and CDR3. Any read was removed if the V/J assignment was weak (E-value above 1e-6), the CDR3 was missing, or the read contained stop codons, out-of-frame junctions, or ambiguous translated residues. V3J clonotypes were defined as sequences sharing the same inferred V gene, J gene, and CDR3 amino acid sequence. The percentage overlap between two repertoires was calculated by dividing the number of shared unique clonotypes by the size of the smaller repertoire. Repertoire richness was assessed with RTK rarefaction, the Chao1 estimator, and Recon v2.1 estimates of unobserved clonotypes. OLGA was used to compute generation probabilities for all TCRbeta clonotypes that the gDNA method yielded from a handful of donors. The table comes from immuneACCESS by way of TCRdb, which keeps in-frame sequences with V and J called. Part of the clones is missing from these tables; in studies checked, under half for an unresolved V gene and the rest for unknown reasons. V and J calls plus clone size are reproduced from that table; the DNA served to infer D and trimming. This sample lists about 820,000 clones; about 92% were detected once. Together, the top ten hold approximately 25% of the sample.

Regarding this clone: The specificity of this receptor is unknown. Base qualities were left out, and no much larger clone turns up one base away. In the same sample, other DNA sequences code for this CDR3.

CD8 naive samples consisted of CD45RO-negative cells that were positively selected for CCR7, yielding a CD45RA+CCR7+ population without TemRA cells. The donors were healthy, HIV-negative adults with no recently reported acute infections or vaccinations. Every donor was a Caucasian adult living in Nashville, Tennessee, USA. After blood collection by leukapheresis, PBMCs were isolated using Ficoll-Histopaque density gradient centrifugation and then cryopreserved in the vapor phase of liquid nitrogen. Analytical flow cytometry was used to check the purity and quantity of each magnetically sorted T cell population. From each sorted fraction, genomic DNA was isolated and quantified by UV absorbance on a Nanodrop 2000c. Relative to germline, V is 3 bases shorter and J is 6 bases shorter, with 5 bases between their ends. The CDR3 has 11 amino acids, counting the end cysteine and phenylalanine. The sequence is cut down to CDR3 DNA, 33 bases in frame from base 1. The germline V gene supplies CDR1 SNHLY and CDR2 FYNNEI.

This sequence uses TRBV2 and TRBJ1-1, with no confidently assigned D gene. The sequencing input was naive CD8+ T cells sorted from blood. Per the publication, the cell subset or site label means: CD45RA+CCR7+. The sequence derives from a man aged 30-40 years in good health. At the DNA level, the sequence is TGTGCCAGCAGTGAGCGGCCTGAAGCTTTCTTT. This sequence encodes CASSERPEAFF.